Sequencing of this TCR beta chain was carried out in a study of read filtering for tumor transcriptome and immune sequencing. Overall study context: Among patients, some 17 were male and some 15 female, aged about 45 to 85 (mean about 69). DNase treatment preceded whole-transcriptome library preparation. Study findings and constraints: This fraction held mixed bone marrow immune cells after CD138-negative sorting.

The V and J ends lost 7 bases and 3 bases respectively, with 15 bases between them. The germline CDR1 and CDR2 sequences are SGHNT and YENEEA. This CDR3 spans 14 amino acids. Molecular barcoded adaptors covering alpha/delta and beta/gamma chains were used on 400 ng RNA. In TCRdb, the reads were re-called with MiXCR into one record per CDR3 protein. The sample records 75,000 to 95,000 distinct CDR3 sequences, around 12% being singletons. This clonotype was observed many times. Its cognate antigen is unknown. Material: a population of CD138-negative cells sorted from bone marrow. The TCR was taken from a donor aged 40 or older with multiple myeloma. The rearrangement uses TRBV11-3 and TRBJ1-1; possibly TRBD1 for D (5 bases). Written as DNA, the CDR3 is TGTGCCAGCACCCCGGCAGGGAGCGACACTGAAGCTTTCTTT. As protein: CASTPAGSDTEAFF.